A selection of T cell receptor beta chains follows, all from one sample in a study of control samples from healthy donors and cancer patients. The assay was immunoSEQ multiplex PCR, and TCRdb's table has in-frame clones only and misses some. The profile shows 35,000 to 55,000 clones, 80% to 95% of them singletons. The sequencing input was PBMCs. These receptors all stem from a woman aged 40 to 50 with head and neck cancer. CDR3s include the opening cysteine and the closing phenylalanine or tryptophan. The order of the fields is J gene, clone size, D gene, V gene, CDR3 DNA, CDR3 protein. D genes are given only for firm matches. Size is stated for part of the rows, as once, few or many counts, or as a class when the clone is expanded.

>TRBJ1-6|few|TRBD1|TRBV27
TGTGCCAGCGGGGGTGCCCCTGGACAGGGGCAGACCCTCCACTTT
CASGGAPGQGQTLHF
>TRBJ1-1|NA|NA|TRBV6-5
TGTGCCAGCAGTTTTGAGGGATACACTGAAGCTTTCTTT
CASSFEGYTEAFF
>TRBJ1-2|NA|NA|TRBV5-1
TGCGCCAGCAGCCTGCTGGCCGTAAACTATGGCTACACCTTC
CASSLLAVNYGYTF
>TRBJ2-2|NA|NA|TRBV5-1
TGCGCCAGCAGCTTATTACAGGGAACCGGGGAGCTGTTTTTT
CASSLLQGTGELFF
>TRBJ2-1|NA|NA|TRBV12-3/TRBV12-4
TGTGCCAGCAGTTTAATGGCTTCAAAGGGGCAGTTCTTC
CASSLMASKGQFF
>TRBJ2-2|NA|NA|TRBV5-4
TGTGCCAGCAGCTTCAATCGGGGGACGCGTACCGGGGAGCTGTTTTTT
CASSFNRGTRTGELFF
>TRBJ1-1|NA|TRBD1|TRBV6-5
TGTGCCAGAGGGGGGCAGGGGGCTATGAACACTGAAGCTTTCTTT
CARGGQGAMNTEAFF
>TRBJ2-4|NA|TRBD1|TRBV7-6
TGTGCCAGCAGCCCCTCCGTGGGGGACAGGGTTGGGACATTAGCCAAAAACATTCAGTACTTC
CASSPSVGDRVGTLAKNIQYF
>TRBJ2-3|few|TRBD2|TRBV7-2
TGTGCCAGCAGCCAGGCCGGGACTAGGAGCACAGATACGCAGTATTTT
CASSQAGTRSTDTQYF
>TRBJ2-2|NA|NA|TRBV3-1/TRBV3-2
TGTGCCAGCAGCCAGGCCCCTAGGACCGGGGAGCTGTTTTTT
CASSQAPRTGELFF
>TRBJ1-2|NA|NA|TRBV25-1
TGTGCCAGCAGTTGGTCAGGGCCAGGCGGCTACACCTTC
CASSWSGPGGYTF
>TRBJ2-1|NA|TRBD1|TRBV29-1
TGCAGCGTGGGACAGGCATACAATGAGCAGTTCTTC
CSVGQAYNEQFF
>TRBJ1-1|NA|NA|TRBV5-1
TGCGCCAGCAGCTTCGGGACCGCTGAAGCTTTCTTT
CASSFGTAEAFF
>TRBJ2-1|NA|TRBD2|TRBV4-2
TGTGCCAGCAGCCAAGAACAACTAGCGCCTTACAATGAGCAGTTCTTC
CASSQEQLAPYNEQFF
>TRBJ2-1|NA|TRBD2|TRBV5-1
TGCGCCAGCAGCGGGACCTTAACTAGCGGGAGTAATGAGCAGTTCTTC
CASSGTLTSGSNEQFF
>TRBJ1-1|NA|NA|TRBV19
TGTGCCAGTAGTATCCCATCTGAATCAATGAACACTGAAGCTTTCTTT
CASSIPSESMNTEAFF
>TRBJ1-5|few|NA|TRBV21-1
TGTGCCAGCAGCAACAGGGACAGTTTTTGCAATCAGCCCCAGCATTTT
CASSNRDSFCNQPQHF
>TRBJ1-2|NA|NA|TRBV6-1
TGTGCCAGCCGTGATTCGGGGGAGTATGGCTACACCTTC
CASRDSGEYGYTF
>TRBJ2-6|NA|NA|TRBV15
TGTGCCACCAGCGGAGAAAGCTCTGGGGCCAACGTCCTGACTTTC
CATSGESSGANVLTF
>TRBJ2-7|once|NA|TRBV7-2
TGTGCCAGCAGCTTGGGTCCAATCTCCTACGAGCAGTACTTC
CASSLGPISYEQYF
>TRBJ1-6|NA|TRBD1|TRBV3-1/TRBV3-2
TGTGCCAGCAGCTTCGGGACAGCAAATTCACCCCTCCACTTT
CASSFGTANSPLHF
>TRBJ1-4|NA|NA|TRBV15
TGTGCCACCAGCGGAGGGGGGCTGGGCGAAAAACTGTTTTTT
CATSGGGLGEKLFF
>TRBJ1-5|NA|TRBD1|TRBV10-1
TGCGCCAGCAGCGAGACAGGGAATCAGCCCCAGCATTTT
CASSETGNQPQHF
>TRBJ2-3|NA|NA|TRBV5-5
TGTGCCAGCAGCTTGCCCGGGTCAGATACGCAGTATTTT
CASSLPGSDTQYF
>TRBJ2-2|once|NA|TRBV27
TGTGCCAGCAAAAAACTCCCGCGGGGAGCAAACACCGGGGAGCTGTTTTTT
CASKKLPRGANTGELFF
>TRBJ2-3|NA|TRBD2|TRBV6-4
TGTGCCAGCAGTGTTGCTAGCGGGAGTCGAGATACGCAGTATTTT
CASSVASGSRDTQYF
>TRBJ2-1|NA|TRBD2|TRBV9
TGTGCCAGCAGCGTAGCTGGGCGGGGGAACTACAATGAGCAGTTCTTC
CASSVAGRGNYNEQFF
>TRBJ2-3|NA|NA|TRBV9
TGTGCCAGCAGCCCCCTGACAGACACACTCACAGATACGCAGTATTTT
CASSPLTDTLTDTQYF
>TRBJ2-7|NA|NA|TRBV7-2
TGTGCCAGCAGCTTTTACAAGAGCTCCTACGAGCAGTACTTC
CASSFYKSSYEQYF
>TRBJ2-7|once|TRBD1|TRBV7-3
TGTGCCAGCAGCTCCGGACAGGTCGGAAACGAGCAGTACTTC
CASSSGQVGNEQYF
>TRBJ1-4|NA|NA|TRBV19
TGTGCCAGTAGTCCAATGGCGGGGGGTGAAAAACTGTTTTTT
CASSPMAGGEKLFF
>TRBJ2-7|NA|TRBD2|TRBV6-5
TGTGCCAGCAGTCCACTAGCGAGGGCCTCCTACGAGCAGTACTTC
CASSPLARASYEQYF
>TRBJ1-6|NA|TRBD1|TRBV19
TGTGCCAGTAGTGACAGGGGGCCTAATTCACCCCTCCACTTT
CASSDRGPNSPLHF